This TCR beta chain was identified during a study of blood T cell repertoires in COVID-19. Whole-study context: From T cells, B-cell-depleted T cells, or PBMCs came the material, which was cDNA or gDNA.

Per the study methods: Amplification from reference gene primers served as the basis for estimated nucleated cell counts. Clones were sequenced by immunoSEQ multiplex PCR, and TCRdb holds only the in-frame ones, with some missing. V, J and clone size reflect that table, while D and trimming were determined from the DNA. The data hold approximately 150,000 clones, with approximately 95% observed a single time. Trimming removed 1 base at V and 5 bases at J, with 8 bases between. CDR1 and CDR2 from the germline V gene are LGHNT and FRNRAP. The CDR3 is made up of 13 amino acids. This sequence originates from a woman aged 60-70 years with COVID-19, enrolled during active disease. The specimen sequenced was peripheral blood. This sequence joins TRBV12-5 and TRBJ1-1; D gene uncertain. The CDR3 protein is CASGLEGLTEAFF. The CDR3 bases are TGTGCTAGTGGTTTGGAAGGACTGACTGAAGCTTTCTTT.